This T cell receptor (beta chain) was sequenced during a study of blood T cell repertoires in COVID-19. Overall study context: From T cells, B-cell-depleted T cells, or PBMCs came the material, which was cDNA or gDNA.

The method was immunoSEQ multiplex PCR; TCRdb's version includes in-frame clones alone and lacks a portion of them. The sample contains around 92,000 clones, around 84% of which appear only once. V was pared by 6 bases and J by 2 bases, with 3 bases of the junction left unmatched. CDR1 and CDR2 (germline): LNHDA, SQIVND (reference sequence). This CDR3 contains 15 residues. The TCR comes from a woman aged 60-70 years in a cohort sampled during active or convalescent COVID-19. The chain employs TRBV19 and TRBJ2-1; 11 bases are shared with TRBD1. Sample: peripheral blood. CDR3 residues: CASRWGQGAYNEQFF. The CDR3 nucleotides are TGTGCCAGTAGATGGGGACAGGGGGCCTACAATGAGCAGTTCTTC.